Listed here are 23 T cell receptor beta chains from one sample, sequenced in a study of shared clonotypes between healthy human individuals. Using immunoSEQ multiplex PCR, the repertoire was profiled, and TCRdb retains in-frame clones only, with some absent. The table has about 680,000 clones, around four fifths seen once; the top ten hold more than 1.5%. The sequencing sample was made of memory CD4+ T cells sorted from blood. This sample's subset: CD45RA-negative fraction. All receptors derive from a woman aged 25 to 39 in good health.

The V gene is TRBV5-6, the J gene TRBJ2-7; TRBD1 aligns across 7 bases. Germline CDR1 is SGHDT and CDR2 is YYEEEE. V lost 4 bases and J lost 5; bases outside the gene matches: 9. This CDR3 spans 14 amino acids. This CDR3 is CASSRRGSPHEQYF. In DNA, the CDR3 is TGTGCCAGCAGCCGCAGGGGGTCTCCACACGAGCAGTACTTC.

The V and J genes are TRBV29-1 and TRBJ2-3; D might be TRBD2 (5 bases). Germline CDR1 reads SQVTM; CDR2 reads ANQGSEA. Trimming left V 1 base short and J 6 bases short, with 14 bases between. The CDR3 length is 14 residues. This CDR3 is CSVEGLAGSDTQYF. The CDR3 DNA reads TGCAGCGTTGAAGGGCTAGCTGGATCTGATACGCAGTATTTT.

V gene TRBV5-1 combines with J gene TRBJ1-2; possible D gene TRBD1, 5 bases. The CDR3 runs to 14 residues. Per germline, CDR1 SGHRS and CDR2 YFSETQ. The V gene lost 4 bases and the J gene lost 6 bases, with 16 bases spanning the gap. The DNA of the CDR3 is TGCGCCAGCAGCGAGGACATCCGACCGCATGGCTACACCTTC. This sequence encodes CASSEDIRPHGYTF. Full variable domain (remainder filled in from reference TRBV5-1 and TRBJ1-2): KAGVTQTPRYLIKTRGQQVTLSCSPISGHRSVSWYQQTPGQGLQFLFEYFSETQRNKGNFPGRFSGRQFSNSRSEMNVSTLELGDSALYLCASSEDIRPHGYTFGSGTRLTVV.

DNA for the CDR3: TGTGCCAGCAGCTTGGTGGGGACTACTGTCGGGGAGCTGTTTTTT. Encoded protein: CASSLVGTTVGELFF. The chain combines TRBV5-4 with TRBJ2-2; 7 nucleotides match TRBD2. CDR3 length: 15 amino acids. Germline CDR1 is SGHNT and CDR2 is YYREEE (reference sequence). The V gene end was trimmed by 0 bases and the J gene end by 7 bases; junction bases not matched to a gene: 6.

This clone was detected only a few times. The rearrangement uses TRBV2 and TRBJ2-6, with D perhaps TRBD1 (6 bases). The ends were cut back, 7 bases at V and 1 base at J, with 14 bases in the middle. The CDR3 extends over 16 amino acids. Per germline, CDR1 SNHLY and CDR2 FYNNEI. The CDR3 bases are TGTGCCAGCACGAGGGACATAACTTCTGGGGCCAACGTCCTGACTTTC. This sequence encodes CASTRDITSGANVLTF.

This chain uses TRBV5-4 with TRBJ2-7, with TRBD2 matching 9 bases. The CDR3 has 15 amino acids. Trimming took 5 bases from V and 4 from J; bases not matched to a gene: 10. Germline V gene lookup returns CDR1 SGHNT and CDR2 YYREEE (reference sequence). The DNA of the CDR3 is TGTGCCAGCAGTTCCACCGGGACTAGCAGGTACGAGCAGTACTTC. It yields the protein CASSSTGTSRYEQYF.

At least ten counts were recorded for this clone. The rearrangement links TRBV4-1 to TRBJ2-3, with a possible D match to TRBD2 (6 bases). Deletions cut 3 bases from V and 14 bases from J, with 12 bases between. The CDR3 runs to 11 residues. The germline gives CDR1 MGHRA, CDR2 YSYEKL. The CDR3 is CASSQGGVRYF. Written as DNA, the CDR3 is TGCGCCAGCAGCCAGGGCGGGGTAAGGTATTTT.

This chain links TRBV2 with TRBJ1-1, with TRBD1 identical over 9 bases. V was pared by 7 bases and J by 4 bases, with 7 bases of the junction left unmatched. This CDR3 has 14 residues. The germline CDR1 and CDR2 sequences are SNHLY and FYNNEI. CDR3 loop: CASINDRGGTEAFF. CDR3 nucleotide sequence: TGTGCCAGCATTAACGACAGGGGGGGCACTGAAGCTTTCTTT.

The rearrangement links TRBV6-6 to TRBJ1-1; no clear D gene. Germline assignment: CDR1 MNHNY and CDR2 SVGAGI (reference sequence). This CDR3 has 13 amino acids. V was cut by 6 bases and J by 3 bases, with 11 bases left in between. This CDR3 is CASRVQEDTEAFF. For the CDR3, the DNA is TGTGCCAGCAGAGTGCAGGAGGACACTGAAGCTTTCTTT.

The chain joins TRBV7-2 to TRBJ2-7, with TRBD2 matching over 11 bases. The trim removed 2 bases at V and 2 bases at J, leaving 8 bases unmatched. The CDR3 runs 17 residues. Germline CDR1 and CDR2: SGHTA and FQGNSA. In DNA form, the CDR3 reads TGTGCCAGCAGCTTAAAGGTGACTAGCGGGACCCCCTACGAGCAGTACTTC. Its translation is CASSLKVTSGTPYEQYF.

The chain employs TRBV5-4 and TRBJ1-4, with D maybe TRBD1 (5 bases). Trimming took off 8 bases at V and 6 bases at J, with 14 bases between the two ends. This CDR3 has 13 residues. Germline-derived CDR1 and CDR2 are SGHNT and YYREEE (reference sequence). For the CDR3, the DNA is TGTGCCAGTTCCAGGGAGGCGGATGAAAAACTGTTTTTT. It is translated as CASSREADEKLFF.

The chain employs TRBV7-2 and TRBJ1-1; D may be TRBD1 (5 bases). CDR3 size: 16 residues. Trimming pared 2 bases from V and 8 bases from J, leaving 21 bases between. The germline CDR1 and CDR2 sequences are SGHTA and FQGNSA. Here the CDR3 DNA reads TGTGCCAGCAGCTTAATACCCCTGATGCGGGGCCCCGAAGCTTTCTTT. This encodes CASSLIPLMRGPEAFF.

The chain joins TRBV5-5 to TRBJ1-3; weak D call: TRBD1 (6 bases). Germline V gives CDR1 SGHKS, CDR2 YYEKEE (reference sequence). The V and J ends lost 4 bases and 2 bases respectively, with 13 bases between them. The CDR3 has 15 residues. DNA of the CDR3: TGTGCCAGCAGCCGCAGGCGGGGGCCTGGAAACACCATATATTTT. It codes for CASSRRRGPGNTIYF.

CDR3 region: CASSLTELRQETQYF. For the CDR3, the DNA is TGCGCCAGCAGCCTAACCGAGTTGCGTCAAGAGACCCAGTACTTC. V is TRBV4-1 and J is TRBJ2-5; D is undetermined. V lost 4 bases and J 2 bases, leaving 14 bases between the germline ends. Germline loops: CDR1 MGHRA, CDR2 YSYEKL. This CDR3 is 15 amino acids long.

This chain joins TRBV7-3 and TRBJ2-2; D unclear. Germline V gives CDR1 SGHTA, CDR2 FQGTGA. Trimming left V 2 bases short and J 6 bases short, with 7 bases between. CDR3 length: 13 residues. CDR3 coding DNA: TGTGCCAGCAGCTTATCTGTTGCCGGGGAGCTGTTTTTT. As protein: CASSLSVAGELFF. The full variable domain, its missing parts supplied by reference TRBV7-3 and TRBJ2-2, is GAGVSQTPSNKVTEKGKYVELRCDPISGHTALYWYRQSLGQGPEFLIYFQGTGAADDSGLPNDRFFAVRPEGSVSTLKIQRTERGDSAVYLCASSLSVAGELFFGEGSRLTVL.

Written as DNA, the CDR3 is TGTGCCAGCAGTCGGACAGGGAGGTCAGATACGCAGTATTTT. Amino acid sequence: CASSRTGRSDTQYF. The chain joins TRBV6-5 to TRBJ2-3, with 8 bases fitting TRBD1. Germline V gene lookup returns CDR1 MNHEY and CDR2 SVGAGI. CDR3 length equals 14 residues. The V and J ends lost 5 bases and 4 bases, in that order; junction bases with no gene match: 5.

V usage is TRBV21-1 and J usage is TRBJ2-7; the DNA was not compared with TRBD2, the D call given in the table. TRBV21-1 has pseudogene status. This CDR3 comprises 16 residues. The CDR3 loop is CASSKGREGLFYEQYF. The CDR3 nucleotides read TGTGCCAGCAGCAAAGGGCGGGAGGGCCTCTTTTACGAGCAGTACTTC.

This clone was counted ten times or more. V usage is TRBV7-6 and J usage is TRBJ2-3, with 9 bases lining up with TRBD2. The CDR3 is 15 residues long. Germline V gives CDR1 SGHVS, CDR2 FNYEAQ. Trimming removed 5 bases from V and 6 bases from J; junction bases left unmatched: 9. The DNA for the CDR3 is TGTGCCAGCAGCAATATAGCGGGAGTGTTGGATACGCAGTATTTT. This encodes CASSNIAGVLDTQYF.

The rearrangement links TRBV12-5 to TRBJ2-7, with 10 bases fitting TRBD2. The ends lost 7 bases at V and 5 bases at J; junction bases unmatched: 11. The CDR3 runs to 15 residues. Per germline, CDR1 LGHNT and CDR2 FRNRAP. CDR3 in DNA: TGTGCTAGTGTCCTCCGGTCTAGCGGGAGCCACGAGCAGTACTTC. It encodes CASVLRSSGSHEQYF.

The chain couples TRBV5-4 to TRBJ2-7; D ambiguous. In germline, CDR1 is SGHNT, CDR2 YYREEE (reference sequence). This CDR3 contains 13 residues. V was cut by 0 bases and J by 6 bases, with 10 bases left in between. This CDR3 reads CASSLDSHREQYF. The CDR3 DNA follows: TGTGCCAGCAGCTTGGATAGCCATCGCGAGCAGTACTTC.

This clone was seen at least ten times. Here the CDR3 DNA reads TGTGCCAGCAGCCAAGGTGGGAGCGGCACCGGGGAGCTGTTTTTT. This codes for CASSQGGSGTGELFF. J is TRBJ2-2 and V is TRBV4-2, with D perhaps TRBD2 (5 bases). V shed 1 base and J shed 4 bases, with 10 bases lying between them. The length of the CDR3 is 15 residues. Per germline, CDR1 LGHNA and CDR2 YNFKEQ.

Comment on this clone: The same CDR3 is also encoded by other DNA sequences in this sample. The chain recombines TRBV28 with TRBJ2-1, with D perhaps TRBD1 or TRBD2 (5 bases each). V was pared by 5 bases and J by 0 bases, with 8 bases between. The CDR3 covers 14 residues. The V gene's germline CDR1 is MDHEN and CDR2 SYDVKM. The CDR3 nucleotides read TGTGCCAGCAGTGAGGGGAGCTCCTACAATGAGCAGTTCTTC. Encoded protein: CASSEGSSYNEQFF.

This clone was recorded once. V usage is TRBV11-2 and J usage is TRBJ1-5, with D perhaps TRBD1 (5 bases). The germline gives CDR1 SGHAT, CDR2 FQNNGV. The germline V and J ends were trimmed by 1 base and 3 bases, with 13 bases remaining between them. The CDR3 runs 16 residues. CDR3 bases: TGTGCCAGCAGCTTAGTCACAGGTCGTGCCAATCAGCCCCAGCATTTT. This translates into CASSLVTGRANQPQHF.